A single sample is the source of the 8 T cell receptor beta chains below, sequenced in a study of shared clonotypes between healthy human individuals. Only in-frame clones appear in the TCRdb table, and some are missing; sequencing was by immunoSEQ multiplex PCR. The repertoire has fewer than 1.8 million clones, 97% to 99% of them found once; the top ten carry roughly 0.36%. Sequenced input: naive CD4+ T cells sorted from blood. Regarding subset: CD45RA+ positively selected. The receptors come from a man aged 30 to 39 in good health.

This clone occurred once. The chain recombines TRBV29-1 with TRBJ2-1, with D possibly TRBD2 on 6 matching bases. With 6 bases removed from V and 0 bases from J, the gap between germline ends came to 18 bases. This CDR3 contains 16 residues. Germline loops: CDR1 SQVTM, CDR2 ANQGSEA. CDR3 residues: CSVMDPFGSSYNEQFF. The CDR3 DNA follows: TGCAGCGTGATGGATCCTTTCGGGAGCTCCTACAATGAGCAGTTCTTC.

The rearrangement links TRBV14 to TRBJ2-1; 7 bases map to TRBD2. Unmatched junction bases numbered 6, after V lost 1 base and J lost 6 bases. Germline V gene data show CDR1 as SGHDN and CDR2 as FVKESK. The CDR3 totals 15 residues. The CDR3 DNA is TGTGCCAGCAGCCAAGGAGGGACTACCATCAATGAGCAGTTCTTC. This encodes CASSQGGTTINEQFF.

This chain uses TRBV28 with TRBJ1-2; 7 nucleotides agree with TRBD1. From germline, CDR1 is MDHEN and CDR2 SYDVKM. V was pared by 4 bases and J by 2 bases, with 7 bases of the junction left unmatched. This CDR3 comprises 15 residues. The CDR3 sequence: CASSSFGTDNYGYTF. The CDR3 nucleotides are TGTGCCAGCAGTTCTTTCGGGACAGACAACTATGGCTACACCTTC.

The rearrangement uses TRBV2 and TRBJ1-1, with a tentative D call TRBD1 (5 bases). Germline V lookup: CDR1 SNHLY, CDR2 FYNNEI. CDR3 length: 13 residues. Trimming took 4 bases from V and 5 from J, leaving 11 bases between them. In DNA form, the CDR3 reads TGTGCCAGCAGTGGCATAGGGGCGACTGAAGCTTTCTTT. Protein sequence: CASSGIGATEAFF.

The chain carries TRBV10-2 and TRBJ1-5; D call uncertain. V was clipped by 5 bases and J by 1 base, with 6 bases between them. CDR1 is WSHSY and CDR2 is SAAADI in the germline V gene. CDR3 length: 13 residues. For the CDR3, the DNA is TGCGCCAGCAGTCAAGGGAGCAATCAGCCCCAGCATTTT. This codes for CASSQGSNQPQHF.

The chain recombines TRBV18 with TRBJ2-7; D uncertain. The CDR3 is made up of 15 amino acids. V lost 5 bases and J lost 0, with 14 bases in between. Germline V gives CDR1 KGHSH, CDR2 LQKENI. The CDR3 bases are TGTGCCAGCTCAGCCACGAGGACGTACTCCTACGAGCAGTACTTC. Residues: CASSATRTYSYEQYF.

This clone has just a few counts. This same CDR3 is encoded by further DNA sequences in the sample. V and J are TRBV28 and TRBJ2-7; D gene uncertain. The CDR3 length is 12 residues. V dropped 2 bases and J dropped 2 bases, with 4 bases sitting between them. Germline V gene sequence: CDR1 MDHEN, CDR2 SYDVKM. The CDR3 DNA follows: TGTGCCAGCAGTTTACTGACCTACGAGCAGTACTTC. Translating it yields CASSLLTYEQYF.

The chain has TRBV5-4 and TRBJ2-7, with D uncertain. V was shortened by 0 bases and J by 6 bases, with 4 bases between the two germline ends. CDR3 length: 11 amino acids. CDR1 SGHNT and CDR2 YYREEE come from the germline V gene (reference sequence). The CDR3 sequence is CASSLASEQYF. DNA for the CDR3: TGTGCCAGCAGCTTGGCTTCCGAGCAGTACTTC.